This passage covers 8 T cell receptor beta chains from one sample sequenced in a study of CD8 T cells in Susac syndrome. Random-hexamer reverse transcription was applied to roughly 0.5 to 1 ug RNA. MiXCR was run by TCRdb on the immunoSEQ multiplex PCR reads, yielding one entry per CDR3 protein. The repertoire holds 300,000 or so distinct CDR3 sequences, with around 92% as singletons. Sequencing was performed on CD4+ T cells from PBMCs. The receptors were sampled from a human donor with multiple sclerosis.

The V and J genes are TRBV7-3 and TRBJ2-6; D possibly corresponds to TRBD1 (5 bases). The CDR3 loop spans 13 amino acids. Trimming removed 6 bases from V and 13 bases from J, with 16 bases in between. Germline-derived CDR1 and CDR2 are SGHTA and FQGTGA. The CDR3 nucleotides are TGTGCCAGCAGTAATGTGGGGCGAACAGTCCTGACTTTC. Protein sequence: CASSNVGRTVLTF.

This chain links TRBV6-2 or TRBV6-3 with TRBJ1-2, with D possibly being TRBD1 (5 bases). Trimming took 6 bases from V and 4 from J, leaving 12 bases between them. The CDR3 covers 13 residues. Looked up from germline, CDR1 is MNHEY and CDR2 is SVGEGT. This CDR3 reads CASSNTGAYGYTF. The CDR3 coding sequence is TGTGCCAGCAGCAACACAGGTGCCTATGGCTACACCTTC.

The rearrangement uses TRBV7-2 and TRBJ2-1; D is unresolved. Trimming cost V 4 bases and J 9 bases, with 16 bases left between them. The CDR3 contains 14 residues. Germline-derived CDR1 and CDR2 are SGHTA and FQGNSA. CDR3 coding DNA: TGTGCCAGCAGCTCCAGCCGTTCCGCGGCTGAGCAGTTCTTC. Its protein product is CASSSSRSAAEQFF.

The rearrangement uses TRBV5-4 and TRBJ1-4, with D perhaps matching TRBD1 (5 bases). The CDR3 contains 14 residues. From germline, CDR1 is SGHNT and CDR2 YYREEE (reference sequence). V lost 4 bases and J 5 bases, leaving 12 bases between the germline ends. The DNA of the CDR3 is TGTGCCAGCAGCACGGGACGGAAAAATGAAAAACTGTTTTTT. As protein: CASSTGRKNEKLFF.

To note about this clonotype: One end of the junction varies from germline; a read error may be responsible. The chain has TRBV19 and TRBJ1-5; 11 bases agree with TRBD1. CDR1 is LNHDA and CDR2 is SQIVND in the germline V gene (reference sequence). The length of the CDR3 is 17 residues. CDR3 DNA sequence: TGTGCCAGCAGTAGGGGACAGGGGGACCTTAGCAATCAGCCCCAGCATTTT. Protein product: CASSRGQGDLSNQPQHF.

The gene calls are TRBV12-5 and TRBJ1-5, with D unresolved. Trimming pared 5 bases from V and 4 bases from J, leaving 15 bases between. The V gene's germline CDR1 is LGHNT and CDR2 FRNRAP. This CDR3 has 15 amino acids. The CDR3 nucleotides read TGTGCTAGTGGTCTGTTCGGCACACGGAATCAGCCCCAGCATTTT. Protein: CASGLFGTRNQPQHF.

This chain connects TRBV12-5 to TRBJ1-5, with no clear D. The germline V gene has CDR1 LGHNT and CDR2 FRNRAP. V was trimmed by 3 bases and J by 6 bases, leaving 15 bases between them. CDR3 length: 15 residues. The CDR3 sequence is CASGFSSREGQPQHF. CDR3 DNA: TGTGCTAGTGGTTTTAGTTCTCGGGAGGGTCAGCCCCAGCATTTT. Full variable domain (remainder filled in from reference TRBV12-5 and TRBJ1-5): DARVTQTPRHKVTEMGQEVTMRCQPILGHNTVFWYRQTMMQGLELLAYFRNRAPLDDSGMPKDRFSAEMPDATLATLKIQPSEPRDSAVYFCASGFSSREGQPQHFGDGTRLSIL.

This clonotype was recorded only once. The CDR3 region has the DNA TGTGCCAGCAGTGCTCAGAATACCTACGAGCAGTACTTC. Encoded protein: CASSAQNTYEQYF. This sequence joins TRBV12-3 or TRBV12-4 and TRBJ2-7; D unclear. V was shortened by 5 bases and J by 2 bases, with 10 bases between the two germline ends. This CDR3 is built from 13 residues.